This record looks at one T cell receptor beta chain sequence and its context. What it binds is not known. Per the germline V gene, CDR1 is SGHRS and CDR2 is YFSETQ. CDR3 length: 12 amino acids. Trimming pared 3 bases from V and 3 bases from J, leaving 6 bases between. Sequencing of DNA taken from cultured CD4+ T cells relied on the Oncomine TCR Beta short-read assay. TCRdb used MiXCR to reprocess the PCR reads, holding one entry per CDR3 protein. The sample consists of some 4,900 distinct CDR3 sequences, about 42% of them appearing once. The source of the sample is a study of vaccination and CD4 T cells after COVID-19. Across the study: Comprising six males and four females, the convalescent participants counted two Hispanic individuals among them.

Treatment denoted: roughly 10-day PBMC culture with coronavirus spike peptide pools or control peptides (ViraFEST assay). These CD4+ T cells came from an unexposed donor, sampled before the COVID-19 pandemic (2011-2018). This receptor was identified in a human donor in good health. The chain is built from TRBV5-1 and TRBJ1-2; D is ambiguous. The specimen was CD4+ T cells from blood, cultured in vitro. CDR3 DNA sequence: TGCGCCAGCAGCTCCGGACACTATGGCTACACCTTC. Its protein product is CASSSGHYGYTF.